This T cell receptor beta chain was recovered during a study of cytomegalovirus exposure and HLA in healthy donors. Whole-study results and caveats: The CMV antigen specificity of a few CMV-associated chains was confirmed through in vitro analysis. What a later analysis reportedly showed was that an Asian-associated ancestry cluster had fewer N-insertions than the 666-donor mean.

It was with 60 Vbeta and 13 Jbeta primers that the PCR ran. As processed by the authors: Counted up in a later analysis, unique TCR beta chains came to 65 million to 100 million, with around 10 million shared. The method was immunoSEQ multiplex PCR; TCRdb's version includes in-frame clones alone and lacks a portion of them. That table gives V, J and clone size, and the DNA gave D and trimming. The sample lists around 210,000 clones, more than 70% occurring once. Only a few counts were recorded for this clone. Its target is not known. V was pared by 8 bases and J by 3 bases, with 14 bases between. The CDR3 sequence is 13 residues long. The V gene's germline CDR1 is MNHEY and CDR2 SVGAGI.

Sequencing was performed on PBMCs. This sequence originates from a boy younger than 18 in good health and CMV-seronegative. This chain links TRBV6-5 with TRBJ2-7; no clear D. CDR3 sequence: CASRSGKVYEQYF. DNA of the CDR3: TGTGCCAGCCGCTCAGGAAAAGTCTACGAGCAGTACTTC.